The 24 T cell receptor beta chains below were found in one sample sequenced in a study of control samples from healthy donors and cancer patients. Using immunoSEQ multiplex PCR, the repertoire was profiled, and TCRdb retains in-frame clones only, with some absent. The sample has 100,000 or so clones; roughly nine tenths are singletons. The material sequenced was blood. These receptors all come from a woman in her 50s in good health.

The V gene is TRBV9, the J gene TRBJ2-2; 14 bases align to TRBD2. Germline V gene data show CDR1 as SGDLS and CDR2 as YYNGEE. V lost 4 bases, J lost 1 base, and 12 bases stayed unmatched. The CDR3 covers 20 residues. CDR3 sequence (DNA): TGTGCCAGCAGCCCTTTCCGGACTAGCGGGAGGACCCTGAACACCGGGGAGCTGTTTTTT. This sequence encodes CASSPFRTSGRTLNTGELFF.

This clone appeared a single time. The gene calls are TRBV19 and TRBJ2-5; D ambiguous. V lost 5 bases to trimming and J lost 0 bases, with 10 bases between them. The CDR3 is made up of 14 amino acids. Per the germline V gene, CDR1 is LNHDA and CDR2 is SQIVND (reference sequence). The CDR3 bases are TGTGCCAGTAGTCCTAAGGGATACCAAGAGACCCAGTACTTC. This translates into CASSPKGYQETQYF.

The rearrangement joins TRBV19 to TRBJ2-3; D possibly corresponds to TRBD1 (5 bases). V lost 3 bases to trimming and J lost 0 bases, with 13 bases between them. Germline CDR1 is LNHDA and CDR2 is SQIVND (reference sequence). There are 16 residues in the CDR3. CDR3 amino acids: CASSIRTPPSTDTQYF. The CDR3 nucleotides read TGTGCCAGTAGTATCCGGACACCTCCTAGCACAGATACGCAGTATTTT.

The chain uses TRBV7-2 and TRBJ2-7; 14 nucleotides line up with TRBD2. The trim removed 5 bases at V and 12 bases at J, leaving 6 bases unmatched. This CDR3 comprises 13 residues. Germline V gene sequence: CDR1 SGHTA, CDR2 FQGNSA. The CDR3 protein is CASSPGLAGGPYF. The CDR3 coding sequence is TGTGCCAGCAGCCCCGGACTAGCGGGGGGCCCGTACTTC. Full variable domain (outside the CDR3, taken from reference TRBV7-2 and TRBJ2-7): GAGVSQSPSNKVTEKGKDVELRCDPISGHTALYWYRQSLGQGLEFLIYFQGNSAPDKSGLPSDRFSAERTGGSVSTLTIQRTQQEDSAVYLCASSPGLAGGPYFGPGTRLTVT.

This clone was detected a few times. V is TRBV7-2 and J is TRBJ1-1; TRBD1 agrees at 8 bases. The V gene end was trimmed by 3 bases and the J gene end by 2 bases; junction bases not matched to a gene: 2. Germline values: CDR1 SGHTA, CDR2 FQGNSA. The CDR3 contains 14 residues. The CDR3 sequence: CASSFTGGNTEAFF. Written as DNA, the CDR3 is TGTGCCAGCAGCTTTACAGGGGGAAACACTGAAGCTTTCTTT.

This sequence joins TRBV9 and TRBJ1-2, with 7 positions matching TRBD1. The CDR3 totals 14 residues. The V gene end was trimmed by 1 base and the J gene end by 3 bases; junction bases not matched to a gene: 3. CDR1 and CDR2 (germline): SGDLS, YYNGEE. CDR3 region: CASSVSTGDYGYTF. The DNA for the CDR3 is TGTGCCAGCAGCGTATCTACAGGGGACTATGGCTACACCTTC.

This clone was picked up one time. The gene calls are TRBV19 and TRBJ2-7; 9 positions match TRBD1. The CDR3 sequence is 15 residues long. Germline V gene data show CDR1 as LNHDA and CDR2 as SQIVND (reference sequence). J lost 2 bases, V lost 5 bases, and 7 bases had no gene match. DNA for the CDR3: TGTGCCAGTAGTCCCCGGGACAGGGTACCCTACGAGCAGTACTTC. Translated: CASSPRDRVPYEQYF.

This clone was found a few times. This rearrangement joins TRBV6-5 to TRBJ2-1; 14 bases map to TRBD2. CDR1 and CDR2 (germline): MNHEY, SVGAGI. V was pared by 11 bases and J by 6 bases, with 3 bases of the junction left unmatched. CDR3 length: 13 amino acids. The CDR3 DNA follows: TGTGCCTCCGGGACTAGCGGGAGCAATGAGCAGTTCTTC. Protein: CASGTSGSNEQFF.

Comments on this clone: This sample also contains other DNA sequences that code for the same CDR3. In nucleotides, the CDR3 is TGTGCCAGCAGCTTGGTCGGGCAGGGGGCGGGTGGCTACACCTTC. Translated: CASSLVGQGAGGYTF. This chain joins TRBV5-4 and TRBJ1-2; the match to TRBD1 covers 8 bases. The CDR3 extends over 15 amino acids. V dropped 0 bases and J dropped 7; count of bases not matched to a gene: 8. The germline CDR1 and CDR2 sequences are SGHNT and YYREEE (reference sequence).

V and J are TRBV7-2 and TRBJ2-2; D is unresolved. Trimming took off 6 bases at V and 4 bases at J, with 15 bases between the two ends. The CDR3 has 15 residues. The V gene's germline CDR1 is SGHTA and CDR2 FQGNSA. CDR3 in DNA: TGTGCCAGCAGATATACTGCTGTGATCACCGGGGAGCTGTTTTTT. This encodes CASRYTAVITGELFF.

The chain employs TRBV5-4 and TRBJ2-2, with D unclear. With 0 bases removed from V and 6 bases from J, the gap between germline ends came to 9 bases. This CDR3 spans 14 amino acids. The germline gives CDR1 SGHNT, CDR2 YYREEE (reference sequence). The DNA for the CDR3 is TGTGCCAGCAGCTTGGCCGGATGGGCCGGGGAGCTGTTTTTT. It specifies CASSLAGWAGELFF.

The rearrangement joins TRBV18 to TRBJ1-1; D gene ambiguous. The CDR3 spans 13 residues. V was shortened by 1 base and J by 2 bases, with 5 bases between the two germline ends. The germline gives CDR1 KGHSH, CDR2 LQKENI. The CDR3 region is CASSPQSNTEAFF. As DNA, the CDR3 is TGTGCCAGCTCACCACAGAGTAACACTGAAGCTTTCTTT.

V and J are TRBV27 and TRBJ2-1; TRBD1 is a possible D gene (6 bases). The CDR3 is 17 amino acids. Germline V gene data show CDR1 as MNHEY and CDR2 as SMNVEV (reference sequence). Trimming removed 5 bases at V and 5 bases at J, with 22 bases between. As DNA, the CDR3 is TGTGCCAGCAGTCCCTCGACAGGAAACCTCTTAAACAATGAGCAGTTCTTC. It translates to CASSPSTGNLLNNEQFF.

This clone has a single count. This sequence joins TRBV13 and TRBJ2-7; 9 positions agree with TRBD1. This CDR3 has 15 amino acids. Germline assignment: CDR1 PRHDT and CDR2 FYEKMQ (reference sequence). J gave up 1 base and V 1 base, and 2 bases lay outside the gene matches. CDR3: CASSLEGTGSYEQYF. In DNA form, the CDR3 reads TGTGCCAGCAGCTTAGAAGGGACAGGGTCCTACGAGCAGTACTTC.

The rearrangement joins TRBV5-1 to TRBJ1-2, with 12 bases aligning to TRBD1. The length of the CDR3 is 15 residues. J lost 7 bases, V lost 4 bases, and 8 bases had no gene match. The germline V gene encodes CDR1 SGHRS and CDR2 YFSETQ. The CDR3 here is CASSTAGTGGVGYTF. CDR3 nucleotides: TGCGCCAGCAGCACAGCCGGGACAGGGGGCGTTGGCTACACCTTC.

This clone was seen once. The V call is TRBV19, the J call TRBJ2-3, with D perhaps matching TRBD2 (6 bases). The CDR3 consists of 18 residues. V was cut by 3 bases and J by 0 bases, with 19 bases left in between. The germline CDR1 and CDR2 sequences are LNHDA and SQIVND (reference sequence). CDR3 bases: TGTGCCAGTAGTATGTCTGCAGGGACTGGCACTAGCACAGATACGCAGTATTTT. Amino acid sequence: CASSMSAGTGTSTDTQYF.

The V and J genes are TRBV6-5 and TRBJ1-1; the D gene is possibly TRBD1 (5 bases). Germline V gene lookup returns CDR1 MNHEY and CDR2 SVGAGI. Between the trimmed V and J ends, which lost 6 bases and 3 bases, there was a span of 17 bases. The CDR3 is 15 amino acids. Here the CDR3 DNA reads TGTGCCAGCAGGGGGGACGTGAGACGAGACACTGAAGCTTTCTTT. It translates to CASRGDVRRDTEAFF.

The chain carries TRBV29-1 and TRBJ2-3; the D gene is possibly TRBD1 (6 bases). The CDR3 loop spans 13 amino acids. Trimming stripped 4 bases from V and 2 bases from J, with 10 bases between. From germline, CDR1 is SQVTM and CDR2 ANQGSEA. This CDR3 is CSVVQGPTDTQYF. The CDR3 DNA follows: TGCAGCGTTGTTCAGGGGCCCACAGATACGCAGTATTTT.

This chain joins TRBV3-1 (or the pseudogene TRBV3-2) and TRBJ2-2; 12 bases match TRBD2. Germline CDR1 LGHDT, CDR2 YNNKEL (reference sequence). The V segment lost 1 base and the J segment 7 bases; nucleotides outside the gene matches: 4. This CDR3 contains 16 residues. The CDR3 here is CASSQGLAGEIGELFF. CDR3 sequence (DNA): TGTGCCAGCAGCCAAGGACTAGCGGGAGAAATCGGGGAGCTGTTTTTT.

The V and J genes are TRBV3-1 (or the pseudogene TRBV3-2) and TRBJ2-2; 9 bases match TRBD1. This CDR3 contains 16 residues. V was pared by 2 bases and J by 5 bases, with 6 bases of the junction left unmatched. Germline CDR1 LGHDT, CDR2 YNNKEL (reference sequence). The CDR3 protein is CASSQPTGGFTGELFF. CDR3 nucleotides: TGTGCCAGCAGCCAACCAACAGGGGGCTTTACCGGGGAGCTGTTTTTT.

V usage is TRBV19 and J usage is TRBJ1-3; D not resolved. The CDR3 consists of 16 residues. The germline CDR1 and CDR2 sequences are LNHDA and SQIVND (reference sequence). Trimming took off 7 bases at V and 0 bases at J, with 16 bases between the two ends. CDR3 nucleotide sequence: TGTGCCAGTATCGACACCCGGGCTCCCTCTGGAAACACCATATATTTT. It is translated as CASIDTRAPSGNTIYF.

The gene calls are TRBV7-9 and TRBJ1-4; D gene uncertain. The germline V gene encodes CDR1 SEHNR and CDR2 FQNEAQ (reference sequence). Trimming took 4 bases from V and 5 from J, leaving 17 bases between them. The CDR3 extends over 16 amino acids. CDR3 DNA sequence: TGTGCCAGCAGCTCCCCTGGGAGATATCCAAATGAAAAACTGTTTTTT. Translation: CASSSPGRYPNEKLFF.

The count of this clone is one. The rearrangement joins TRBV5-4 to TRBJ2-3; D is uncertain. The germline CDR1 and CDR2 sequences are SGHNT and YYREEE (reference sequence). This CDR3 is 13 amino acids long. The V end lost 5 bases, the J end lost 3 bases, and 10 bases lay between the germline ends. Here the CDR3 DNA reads TGTGCCAGCAGTGCGCCTCATACAGATACGCAGTATTTT. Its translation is CASSAPHTDTQYF.

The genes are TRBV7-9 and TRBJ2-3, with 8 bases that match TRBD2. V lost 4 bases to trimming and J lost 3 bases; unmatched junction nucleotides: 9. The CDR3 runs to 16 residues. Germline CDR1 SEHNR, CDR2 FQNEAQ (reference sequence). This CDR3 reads CASSSLTSGRTDTQYF. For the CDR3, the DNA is TGTGCCAGCAGCTCCCTTACTAGCGGACGAACAGATACGCAGTATTTT.